The 11 T cell receptor beta chains below all came from one sample that was sequenced in a study of CD4 and CD8 cells across lung adenocarcinoma regions. TCRdb independently ran MiXCR on the PCR reads; one entry per CDR3 protein. The table records roughly 10,000 distinct CDR3 sequences, approximately 50% of them present only once. Sequencing input: CD8+ T cells from the margin of a lung tumor. The source of these receptors is a male donor with lung adenocarcinoma. The CD4 and CD8 labels of this study may be unreliable.

A remark on this clonotype: The conserved closing phenylalanine or tryptophan is absent in this CDR3, likely reflecting a read error. The limits of the CDR3 on the DNA are not certain, so only TCRdb's listed CDR3 is given. The chain employs TRBV18 and TRBJ2-5; TRBD1 reflects the table's D call only, with no check against the DNA. The CDR3 contains 11 residues when both ends are counted. Germline V gives CDR1 KGHSH, CDR2 LQKENI. CDR3 protein: CIFRRDRVSPC.

As for this clonotype: One end of the junction does not line up with germline, which may come from a read error. The J gene is TRBJ2-4, the V gene TRBV4-1; TRBD2 matches at 7 bases. The CDR3 runs to 15 residues. CDR1 is MGHRA and CDR2 is YSYEKL in the germline V gene. CDR3 DNA: TGCGCCAGCAGCTTGGAGCGGGGCGCCAAAAACACGCAGTATTTC. Translated, it gives CASSLERGAKNTQYF.

The V call is TRBV6-5, the J call TRBJ2-3; D gene uncertain. Germline assignment: CDR1 MNHEY and CDR2 SVGAGI. This CDR3 region has 13 residues. The ends were cut back, 4 bases at V and 0 bases at J, with 5 bases in the middle. CDR3 sequence (DNA): TGTGCCAGCAGTTCAGTTAGCACAGATACGCAGTATTTT. Encoded protein: CASSSVSTDTQYF.

This clonotype was seen a handful of times. The chain carries TRBV11-2 and TRBJ2-3; possibly TRBD1 for D (6 bases). The CDR3 has 17 amino acids. Trimming removed 5 bases from V and 0 bases from J, with 18 bases in between. Germline CDR1 SGHAT, CDR2 FQNNGV. This CDR3 is CASSRTTGSTSTDTQYF. CDR3 nucleotide sequence: TGTGCCAGCAGCCGAACAACAGGGTCAACTAGCACAGATACGCAGTATTTT.

V and J are TRBV27 and TRBJ2-1; tentatively, D is TRBD2 (6 bases). V was shortened by 1 base and J by 9 bases, with 10 bases between the two germline ends. The CDR3 extends over 13 amino acids. Germline V gives CDR1 MNHEY, CDR2 SMNVEV (reference sequence). The CDR3: CASSLFGSAEQFF. The CDR3 DNA reads TGTGCCAGCAGTTTATTCGGGAGTGCTGAGCAGTTCTTC.

This clonotype appeared a single time. The rearrangement joins TRBV7-3 to TRBJ2-1, with 7 bases matching TRBD2. Germline V gives CDR1 SGHTA, CDR2 FQGTGA. The CDR3 loop spans 14 amino acids. V dropped 5 bases and J dropped 7; count of bases not matched to a gene: 8. The CDR3 DNA is TGTGCCAGCAGCCCTCGGTGGGGGGGGAATGAGCAGTTCTTC. Its protein is CASSPRWGGNEQFF.

Turning to this clonotype: One base away lies a much larger clone, so this may be a sequencing read error. The chain recombines TRBV11-3 with TRBJ2-3, with D tentatively TRBD1 (6 bases). Judging by the DNA end, TRBJ2-7 fits better; the J call may be wrong. This CDR3 has 13 amino acids. Germline V lookup: CDR1 SGHNT, CDR2 YENEEA. Written as DNA, the CDR3 is TGTGCCAGCAGCTTAGATCAAAGGGGGAAGCAGTACTTC. Its protein is CASSLDQRGKQYF.

The chain links TRBV6-1 to TRBJ2-6; a weak D match, TRBD1 (5 bases). This CDR3 has 14 residues. CDR1 and CDR2 (germline): MNHNS, SASEGT. V was trimmed by 8 bases and J by 0 bases, leaving 8 bases between them. The CDR3 DNA sequence: TGTGCCAGCCTTCAGGGCTCTGGGGCCAACGTCCTGACTTTC. Its translation: CASLQGSGANVLTF.

There are a few counts of this clonotype. This sequence joins TRBV10-3 and TRBJ1-2; D is uncertain. Germline assignment: CDR1 ENHRY and CDR2 SYGVKD. Trimming left V 11 bases short and J 7 bases short, with 11 bases between. This CDR3 comprises 10 residues. CDR3: CAAPPCGYTF. Here the CDR3 DNA reads TGTGCCGCCCCGCCGTGTGGCTACACCTTC.

This clonotype occurred many times. The chain carries TRBV11-2 and TRBJ2-1; D is unresolved. Germline V CDR1 and CDR2: SGHAT, FQNNGV. The CDR3 is made up of 11 amino acids. Trimming left V 4 bases short and J 7 bases short, with 5 bases between. DNA for the CDR3: TGTGCCAGCAGCTACGAAAATGAGCAGTTCTTC. This translates into CASSYENEQFF.

In its sample, this clonotype ranks as medium-sized. This rearrangement joins TRBV6-1 to TRBJ2-5, with D maybe TRBD2 (5 bases). V lost 6 bases and J 4 bases, leaving 15 bases between the germline ends. Per germline, CDR1 MNHNS and CDR2 SASEGT. The CDR3 extends over 14 amino acids. The CDR3 sequence: CASRQMIGGETQYF. CDR3 sequence (DNA): TGTGCCAGCAGGCAAATGATCGGAGGAGAGACCCAGTACTTC.